This TCR beta chain was recorded in a study of molecular identifiers for immune sequencing clone quantification. A single record per CDR3 protein comes from TCRdb applying MiXCR to the PCR reads. This sample yields 460,000 or so distinct CDR3 sequences, of which 20% to 25% are seen a single time; more than 0.8% belongs to the top ten. The CDR3 spans 16 residues. V lost 5 bases, J lost 4 bases, and 17 bases lay in between. This clonotype showed up just a few times. Material for sequencing was naive CD8+ T cells from blood, with Jurkat cell RNA spiked in. Subset noted: FACS-sorted CD8+CD4-CCR7+CD45RA+ naive T cells. The chain links TRBV12-3 or TRBV12-4 to TRBJ2-2, with D possibly being TRBD2 (6 bases). This TCR derives from a human donor in good health. Some libraries in this study had Jurkat cell RNA spiked in. The CDR3 loop is CASSPQAPGGTGELFF. CDR3 nucleotide sequence: TGTGCCAGCAGTCCGCAGGCACCCGGGGGCACCGGGGAGCTGTTTTTT.